Presented here are 24 T cell receptor beta chains from one specimen sequenced in a study of blood T cell repertoires in COVID-19. Clones were read by immunoSEQ multiplex PCR, and TCRdb kept only the in-frame ones, dropping some. In the table there are about 230,000 clones, approximately 87% of which are singletons. Sequences were obtained from peripheral blood. The receptor set was obtained from a woman in her 70s with active or convalescent COVID-19.

The chain employs TRBV29-1 and TRBJ2-7; D may be TRBD1 (6 bases). Trimming removed 6 bases at V and 7 bases at J, with 31 bases between. The CDR3 loop spans 17 amino acids. Germline assignment: CDR1 SQVTM and CDR2 ANQGSEA. The CDR3 DNA reads as TGCAGCGTCCTCAGGACGGGGCCTAACAGGGTTCGTGGGGAGCAGTACTTC. It specifies CSVLRTGPNRVRGEQYF.

CDR3 residues: CASSLGSTGGVGREKLFF. CDR3 DNA sequence: TGCGCCAGCAGCTTGGGCTCCACGGGGGGCGTAGGTCGTGAAAAACTGTTTTTT. The chain uses TRBV5-1 and TRBJ1-4; D possibly corresponds to TRBD1 (6 bases). Trimming cost V 0 bases and J 7 bases, with 22 bases left between them. The CDR3 consists of 18 residues. The germline V gene has CDR1 SGHRS and CDR2 YFSETQ.

The chain couples TRBV7-9 to TRBJ2-1, with D perhaps TRBD1 (6 bases). The CDR3 runs 15 residues. Trimming left V 3 bases short and J 1 base short, with 10 bases between. The germline gives CDR1 SEHNR, CDR2 FQNEAQ (reference sequence). CDR3 loop: CASSFDQGSYNEQFF. The CDR3 nucleotides are TGTGCCAGCAGCTTTGACCAGGGGTCCTACAATGAGCAGTTCTTC.

In DNA form, the CDR3 reads TGTGCCAGCAGCTCAGGACTAGCGGGGGATCAAGAGACCCAGTACTTC. It codes for CASSSGLAGDQETQYF. The V and J genes are TRBV7-9 and TRBJ2-5; 13 nucleotides agree with TRBD2. CDR1 is SEHNR, CDR2 FQNEAQ, per germline (reference sequence). V lost 4 bases and J lost 2; bases outside the gene matches: 4. The CDR3 has 16 amino acids.

The CDR3 region is CASSYMAGTGNSPLHF. CDR3 sequence (DNA): TGTGCCAGCAGTTATATGGCCGGGACAGGCAATTCACCCCTCCACTTT. The V gene is TRBV6-6, the J gene TRBJ1-6, with 8 bases fitting TRBD1. CDR3 size: 16 residues. Germline V gene data show CDR1 as MNHNY and CDR2 as SVGAGI (reference sequence). The trim removed 3 bases at V and 7 bases at J, leaving 8 bases unmatched.

The chain links TRBV5-4 to TRBJ2-1; 8 nucleotides agree with TRBD2. The length of the CDR3 is 15 residues. Germline CDR1 and CDR2: SGHNT and YYREEE (reference sequence). V lost 3 bases, J lost 7 bases, and 9 bases stayed unmatched. This CDR3 reads CASSSGGPVKNEQFF. The CDR3 DNA follows: TGTGCCAGCAGCTCGGGGGGGCCCGTTAAGAATGAGCAGTTCTTC.

The chain employs TRBV6-2 or TRBV6-3 and TRBJ1-5; 7 nucleotides align to TRBD1. CDR1 and CDR2 (germline): MNHEY, SVGEGT. The V gene end was trimmed by 0 bases and the J gene end by 6 bases; junction bases not matched to a gene: 11. The CDR3 extends over 17 amino acids. The CDR3 region has the DNA TGTGCCAGCAGTTACTCACTGACAGGGCCACGGGGTCAGCCCCAGCATTTT. Residues: CASSYSLTGPRGQPQHF.

There are a few counts of this clone. The chain employs TRBV3-1 (or the pseudogene TRBV3-2) and TRBJ1-3; possible D gene TRBD1, 6 bases. Germline V gene sequence: CDR1 LGHDT, CDR2 YNNKEL (reference sequence). The V end was cut by 0 bases, the J end by 4 bases, with 10 bases between. The CDR3 extends over 15 amino acids. As DNA, the CDR3 is TGTGCCAGCAGCCAAGAGGGGGGGCTAGGAAACACCATATATTTT. It encodes CASSQEGGLGNTIYF.

A remark on this clone: Additional DNA sequences in this sample encode the identical CDR3. V and J are TRBV29-1 and TRBJ2-3; TRBD2 matches 7 bases. Germline CDR1 reads SQVTM; CDR2 reads ANQGSEA. Germline trimming cut 3 bases from V and 4 bases from J; bases unmatched to any gene: 7. The CDR3 has 14 residues. The CDR3 DNA sequence: TGCAGCGTTGAGGGCGGGAGAGGTGCAGATACGCAGTATTTT. It encodes CSVEGGRGADTQYF.

The chain couples TRBV11-2 to TRBJ2-7, with 12 bases fitting TRBD2. The ends lost 5 bases at V and 2 bases at J; junction bases unmatched: 7. Germline lookup yields CDR1 SGHAT and CDR2 FQNNGV. The CDR3 consists of 16 residues. The chain's CDR3 is CASSPPGLAGAYEQYF. The CDR3 bases are TGTGCCAGCAGCCCCCCGGGACTAGCGGGTGCCTACGAGCAGTACTTC.

This clone was detected a few times. The V call is TRBV3-1 (or the pseudogene TRBV3-2), the J call TRBJ2-7; D ambiguous. The CDR3 is made up of 14 amino acids. The V end lost 5 bases, the J end lost 4 bases, and 15 bases lay between the germline ends. CDR1 is LGHDT and CDR2 is YNNKEL in the germline V gene (reference sequence). This chain's CDR3 is CASSKGSLSYEQYF. As DNA, the CDR3 is TGTGCCAGCAGCAAAGGTTCTCTTAGTTACGAGCAGTACTTC.

Only a few counts were recorded for this clone. The chain uses TRBV28 and TRBJ1-3; no definite D call. V was clipped by 8 bases and J by 1 base, with 15 bases between them. Germline lookup yields CDR1 MDHEN and CDR2 SYDVKM. The CDR3 contains 15 residues. The DNA for the CDR3 is TGTGCCAGCTTATCCGGAGCCTATTCTGGAAACACCATATATTTT. It yields the protein CASLSGAYSGNTIYF.

This sequence joins TRBV5-1 and TRBJ1-2; D is unclear. Between the trimmed V and J ends, which lost 1 base and 8 bases, there was a span of 18 bases. Germline loops: CDR1 SGHRS, CDR2 YFSETQ. This CDR3 spans 15 amino acids. The CDR3 sequence is CASSLMTPQPGGYTF. The CDR3 nucleotides are TGCGCCAGCAGCTTGATGACACCTCAGCCTGGGGGCTACACCTTC. Full variable domain (outside the CDR3, taken from reference TRBV5-1 and TRBJ1-2): KAGVTQTPRYLIKTRGQQVTLSCSPISGHRSVSWYQQTPGQGLQFLFEYFSETQRNKGNFPGRFSGRQFSNSRSEMNVSTLELGDSALYLCASSLMTPQPGGYTFGSGTRLTVV.

This clone was found a few times. The chain carries TRBV7-9 and TRBJ2-5; 13 bases fit TRBD2. The CDR3 length is 17 residues. Trimming at V came to 5 bases and at J to 5 bases, leaving 11 bases not matched to a gene. Germline assignment: CDR1 SEHNR and CDR2 FQNEAQ (reference sequence). The CDR3 DNA reads as TGTGCCAGCAGCCCACGCCGACTAGCGGGGGGCCTGGAGACCCAGTACTTC. Protein: CASSPRRLAGGLETQYF.

J is TRBJ1-4 and V is TRBV28; D is possibly TRBD1 (5 bases). Germline CDR1 and CDR2: MDHEN and SYDVKM. The CDR3 has 16 amino acids. Trimming cost V 2 bases and J 0 bases, with 10 bases left between them. The CDR3: CASSLADTATNEKLFF. CDR3 DNA sequence: TGTGCCAGCAGTTTAGCGGACACTGCAACTAATGAAAAACTGTTTTTT.

A remark on this clone: The same CDR3 also results from other DNA sequences found in this sample. The V and J genes are TRBV5-1 and TRBJ1-4; no firm D call. The V gene's germline CDR1 is SGHRS and CDR2 YFSETQ. The CDR3 loop spans 13 amino acids. V was clipped by 0 bases and J by 5 bases, with 5 bases between them. The CDR3 here is CASSLGQNEKLFF. The CDR3 DNA sequence: TGCGCCAGCAGCTTGGGGCAAAATGAAAAACTGTTTTTT. Full variable domain (outside the CDR3, taken from reference TRBV5-1 and TRBJ1-4): KAGVTQTPRYLIKTRGQQVTLSCSPISGHRSVSWYQQTPGQGLQFLFEYFSETQRNKGNFPGRFSGRQFSNSRSEMNVSTLELGDSALYLCASSLGQNEKLFFGSGTQLSVL.

This clone was observed once. J is TRBJ1-2 and V is TRBV5-1; TRBD1 matches 7 bases. Germline CDR1 and CDR2: SGHRS and YFSETQ. CDR3 length: 13 amino acids. The junction had 7 bases not matched to a gene; V was cut back by 4 bases and J by 7 bases. The CDR3 coding sequence is TGCGCCAGCAGCCTCACAGGGGAGTTTGGCTACACCTTC. Translated: CASSLTGEFGYTF.

This rearrangement joins TRBV29-1 to TRBJ2-7; weak D call: TRBD2 (6 bases). The CDR3 loop spans 11 amino acids. From germline, CDR1 is SQVTM and CDR2 ANQGSEA. With 5 bases removed from V and 6 bases from J, the gap between germline ends came to 11 bases. The CDR3 here is CSVNQGGEQYF. The CDR3 DNA is TGCAGCGTTAACCAGGGAGGCGAGCAGTACTTC.

This chain uses TRBV5-8 with TRBJ2-1; 10 nucleotides align to TRBD2. Germline V gene lookup returns CDR1 SGHTS and CDR2 YDEGEE. The junction had 7 bases not matched to a gene; V was cut back by 4 bases and J by 6 bases. The CDR3 runs 15 residues. In DNA form, the CDR3 reads TGTGCCAGCAGCCTACTAGCGGGGCCTCTCAATGAGCAGTTCTTC. Translating gives CASSLLAGPLNEQFF.

In DNA form, the CDR3 reads TGTGCCAGCCACAATTTAGCGGGAACGTCCCAGTACTTC. This sequence encodes CASHNLAGTSQYF. The chain employs TRBV25-1 and TRBJ2-5; 8 positions match TRBD2. CDR1 is MGHDK and CDR2 is SYGVNS in the germline V gene. After removal of 8 bases from V and 9 bases from J, the junction contained 11 bases not matched to a gene. The CDR3 covers 13 residues.

Notes on this clone: Other DNA sequences in this sample translate to the same CDR3. This rearrangement joins TRBV7-9 to TRBJ2-1; 10 nucleotides match TRBD2. The CDR3 is 16 residues long. V trimming: 1 base; J trimming: 4 bases; junction bases outside the gene matches: 4. CDR1 and CDR2 from the germline V gene are SEHNR and FQNEAQ (reference sequence). DNA of the CDR3: TGTGCCAGCAGCTTAGGGATTAGCGGGGGGTACAATGAGCAGTTCTTC. Residues: CASSLGISGGYNEQFF.

The chain uses TRBV7-2 and TRBJ1-2; D gene ambiguous. CDR3 length: 14 residues. Germline CDR1 and CDR2: SGHTA and FQGNSA. Trimming cost V 4 bases and J 8 bases, with 17 bases left between them. CDR3 loop: CASSSPGSFWGYTF. The CDR3, as DNA: TGTGCCAGCAGCTCACCCGGGTCTTTTTGGGGCTACACCTTC.

The V gene is TRBV7-9, the J gene TRBJ1-1; D remains ambiguous. V lost 2 bases to trimming and J lost 1 base, with 2 bases between them. The germline gives CDR1 SEHNR, CDR2 FQNEAQ (reference sequence). The CDR3 consists of 12 residues. The CDR3, as DNA: TGTGCCAGCAGCTTACAGAACACTGAAGCTTTCTTT. Protein product: CASSLQNTEAFF.

V gene TRBV2 combines with J gene TRBJ1-5; D is ambiguous. V shed 6 bases and J shed 2 bases, with 11 bases lying between them. The CDR3 consists of 14 residues. Germline V gene data show CDR1 as SNHLY and CDR2 as FYNNEI. CDR3 sequence reads: CASSSITGNQPQHF. The CDR3 coding sequence is TGTGCCAGCAGCTCGATCACTGGCAATCAGCCCCAGCATTTT.